These 3 T cell receptor beta chains originate from one sample sequenced in a study of neoadjuvant anti-PD-1 for oral cavity cancer (dated by TCRdb to about 2021). Per the publication, the time point label means: before neoadjuvant nivolumab. The library was prepared using the immunoSEQ multiplex PCR assay. The table comes from immuneACCESS by way of TCRdb, which keeps in-frame sequences with V and J called. Part of the clones is missing from these tables; in studies checked, under half for an unresolved V gene and the rest for unknown reasons. Here the sample has around 15,000 clones; about 69% occur a single time. Approximately 2.6% of the sample goes to the ten largest clones. The sample was PBMCs, taken before nivolumab (anti-PD-1) treatment. The receptors were gathered from a person between 40 and 85 years old with oral cavity squamous cell carcinoma.

There are a few counts of this clone. This sequence joins TRBV5-8 and TRBJ1-5; D call uncertain. This CDR3 comprises 15 residues. V was cut by 4 bases and J by 6 bases, with 17 bases left in between. Germline CDR1 is SGHTS and CDR2 is YDEGEE. The CDR3 sequence: CASSKRAGRVQPQHF. The CDR3 nucleotides are TGTGCCAGCAGCAAGCGAGCGGGTCGGGTTCAGCCCCAGCATTTT.

The V gene is TRBV2, the J gene TRBJ2-3, with D possibly TRBD1 on 5 matching bases. The CDR3 is 15 residues long. Looked up from germline, CDR1 is SNHLY and CDR2 is FYNNEI. Trimming cost V 4 bases and J 1 base, with 12 bases left between them. The CDR3 here is CASSGQGYGTDTQYF. CDR3 DNA sequence: TGTGCCAGCAGTGGGCAGGGATACGGCACAGATACGCAGTATTTT.

This clone has just a few counts. The rearrangement joins TRBV10-3 to TRBJ2-3; 10 bases are shared with TRBD1. This CDR3 spans 17 amino acids. V shed 6 bases and J 1 base; nucleotides not matched to a gene: 10. CDR1 is ENHRY, CDR2 SYGVKD, per germline. The CDR3 reads CAISEISGTGGTDTQYF. Written as DNA, the CDR3 is TGTGCCATCAGCGAAATAAGCGGGACAGGGGGCACAGATACGCAGTATTTT.